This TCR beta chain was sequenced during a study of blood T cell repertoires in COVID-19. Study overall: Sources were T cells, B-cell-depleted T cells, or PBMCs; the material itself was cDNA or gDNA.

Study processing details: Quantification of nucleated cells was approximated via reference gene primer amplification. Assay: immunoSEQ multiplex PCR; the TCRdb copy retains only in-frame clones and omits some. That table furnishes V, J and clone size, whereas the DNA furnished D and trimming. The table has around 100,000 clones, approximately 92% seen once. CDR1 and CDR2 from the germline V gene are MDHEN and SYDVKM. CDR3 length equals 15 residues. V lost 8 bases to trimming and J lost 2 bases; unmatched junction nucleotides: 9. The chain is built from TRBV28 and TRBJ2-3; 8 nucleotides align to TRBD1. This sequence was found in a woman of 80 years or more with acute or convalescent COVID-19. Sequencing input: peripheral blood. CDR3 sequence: CASRPGQGFTDTQYF. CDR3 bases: TGTGCCAGCCGACCTGGACAGGGATTCACAGATACGCAGTATTTT.